This is a list of T cell receptor beta chains from one sample in a study of OX40 agonist ivuxolimab in advanced cancers. Sequencing was performed with immunoSEQ multiplex PCR; in TCRdb, only in-frame clones are kept and a portion is missing. Found here are around 46,000 clones, 88% of them singletons; the top ten hold roughly 54%. Specimen: CD4+ or CD8+ T cells sorted from blood, collected in a trial of the OX40 agonist ivuxolimab. The receptors here all came from an adult with an advanced solid tumor such as melanoma, head and neck, liver or kidney cancer. Both conserved end residues are trimmed from each CDR3.

v_gene,j_gene,CDR3aa
TRBV9,TRBJ2-3,ASSVGGETQY
TRBV6-5,TRBJ2-7,ASSYSGTGSYEQY
TRBV20-1,TRBJ2-3,SAAGADTQY
TRBV6-5,.,ASSDLGAYEQY
TRBV27,TRBJ2-1,ASSPGQDYNEQF
TRBV7-9,TRBJ1-1,ASSPKGGREKTEAF
TRBV6-4,TRBJ1-1,ASGPNTEAF
TRBV7-9,TRBJ2-1,ASSSPRYEQF
TRBV5-4,TRBJ2-5,ASSLGASGSRQETQY
TRBV30,TRBJ2-3,AVLPTSGRTDTQY
TRBV6-4,TRBJ2-2,ASSDPGQNTGELF
TRBV6-5,TRBJ2-7,ASSRTGIYEQY
TRBV7-9,TRBJ1-4,ASSLLTATNEKLF
TRBV9,TRBJ2-1,ASNPIGSWGEQF
TRBV2,TRBJ2-7,ASRKGLADAYEQY
TRBV2,TRBJ1-2,ASSDRQGGYGYT
TRBV27,TRBJ2-3,ASDRIAVRPDTQY
TRBV9,TRBJ2-7,ASSSGTGGFYEQY
TRBV7-2,TRBJ2-1,ASSLWHLGGGIYNEQF
TRBV30,TRBJ1-3,AWSVLESPENTIY
TRBV5-1,TRBJ2-6,ASSLYPDRAGANVLT
TRBV7-9,TRBJ2-7,ASSHDSLVYEQY
TRBV19,TRBJ2-7,ASSEGLALGYEQY
TRBV7-3,.,ASSISWQADEQY
TRBV5-1,TRBJ2-5,ASSYNRGGQETQY
TRBV6-4,TRBJ2-2,ASSERTSGSGELF
TRBV7-2,TRBJ2-3,ASSLVTGDTDTQY
TRBV6-5,TRBJ2-7,ASSYSMQGQNEQY
TRBV5-1,TRBJ1-5,ASSPVGDTNQPQH
TRBV10-3,TRBJ1-6,ATGRDRDNSPLH
TRBV7-6,TRBJ2-3,ASSLGGTSGGTDTQY
TRBV5-1,TRBJ2-3,ASSFIRDSLRGTDTQY
TRBV30,TRBJ1-1,AWSVAGQGAEAF
TRBV6-1,TRBJ2-2,ASSGNRDRAIGELF
TRBV25-1,TRBJ2-7,ASQTGGGYEQY
TRBV6-4,TRBJ2-7,ASSDSNSGRAYEQY
TRBV5-5,TRBJ2-2,ASSLNRVNTGELF
TRBV19,TRBJ2-2,ASSPLGEGSGELF
TRBV20-1,TRBJ2-5,SAPTQATQY
TRBV7-8,TRBJ2-3,ASSLPAGGRDTQY
TRBV28,TRBJ1-1,ASTGGGTEAF
TRBV5-4,TRBJ1-6,ASSLEDKSSYNSPLH
TRBV2,TRBJ2-3,ASAWGSRTDTQY
TRBV30,TRBJ1-5,AWSERSNQPQH
TRBV6-1,TRBJ2-7,ASSAAGEGSYEQY
TRBV11-2,TRBJ2-7,ASSLSVRGNEQY
TRBV6-1,TRBJ1-1,ASSRFERGTEAF
TRBV27,TRBJ2-7,ASSLKLAGVSSYEQY
TRBV7-9,TRBJ2-1,ASSPSRLAGAGEQF
TRBV2,TRBJ1-1,ASKGAGEETEAF
TRBV6-5,TRBJ2-4,ASSLTRWDIQY
TRBV5-1,TRBJ1-2,ASSLDGTGSYGYT
TRBV6-1,TRBJ1-2,ASRQENYGYT
TRBV19,TRBJ2-3,ASSPRTGASTDTQY
TRBV4-2,TRBJ1-4,ASSQDSGQGVEKLF
TRBV6-1,TRBJ1-2,ASSPTGGTYGYT
TRBV6-1,TRBJ1-2,ASQAGANYGYT
TRBV5-1,TRBJ2-2,ASSPVGGDTGELF
TRBV30,TRBJ1-1,AWSGGWNTEAF
TRBV2,TRBJ1-2,ASSVRQTNYGYT